This TCR beta chain was profiled in a study of blood T cell repertoires in COVID-19. Study overall: Whether acute or convalescent, the COVID-19 samples came from the United States, Italy and Spain.

With 4 bases removed from V and 0 bases from J, the gap between germline ends came to 14 bases. This CDR3 spans 16 amino acids. Germline V gives CDR1 LGHNA, CDR2 YNFKEQ. Method: immunoSEQ multiplex PCR; TCRdb's copy keeps in-frame clones and lacks some. This sample has under 150,000 clones, with 80% found just once. Sample: peripheral blood. This clonotype originated in a man aged 55-75 years with active or convalescent COVID-19. The rearrangement uses TRBV4-2 and TRBJ2-3; D perhaps matches TRBD2 (7 bases). The CDR3 nucleotides read TGTGCCAGCAGCCCCCTCGGGGGGCGAAGCACAGATACGCAGTATTTT. Its translation is CASSPLGGRSTDTQYF.